Following are 17 T cell receptor beta chains from one sample sequenced in a study of beta chain features in type 1 diabetes. These receptors have no known antigen. The authors reverse transcribed all of the isolated RNA, so sequencing captured expressed TCRB transcripts. Clones were read by immunoSEQ multiplex PCR, and TCRdb kept only the in-frame ones, dropping some. The profile shows 400,000 or so clones, 9.6% of them singletons. Regarding the study as a whole: Patients with Type 1 diabetes showed moderately but significantly shorter TCRB CDR3s in all four CD4+ subsets.

The sequencing input was central memory CD4+ T cells from blood. The receptors originated from a man aged 30 to 45 with type 1 diabetes.

This clone was seen only a few times. This chain links TRBV6-5 with TRBJ2-1; TRBD2 agrees at 11 bases. Germline CDR1 MNHEY, CDR2 SVGAGI. With V trimmed by 5 bases and J by 4 bases, 4 bases remained unmatched. This CDR3 spans 15 amino acids. CDR3 loop: CASSSGTSGYNEQFF. The CDR3 bases are TGTGCCAGCAGTAGCGGGACTAGCGGTTACAATGAGCAGTTCTTC.

In this sample, this clone turned up a few times. The rearrangement joins TRBV7-9 to TRBJ2-5; 12 bases match TRBD2. CDR1 and CDR2 from the germline V gene are SEHNR and FQNEAQ (reference sequence). CDR3 length equals 15 residues. J gave up 5 bases and V 5 bases, and 6 bases lay outside the gene matches. The CDR3: CASSRASGRAETQYF. The CDR3 nucleotides read TGTGCCAGCAGCCGGGCTAGCGGGAGGGCGGAGACCCAGTACTTC.

The CDR3 spells CASSVEGQAFF. The CDR3 DNA reads as TGTGCCAGCAGTGTTGAGGGGCAAGCTTTCTTT. J is TRBJ1-1 and V is TRBV6-1, with D tentatively TRBD1 (5 bases). V was trimmed by 4 bases and J by 9 bases, leaving 9 bases between them. CDR1 is MNHNS and CDR2 is SASEGT in the germline V gene. The CDR3 length is 11 residues.

This clone was counted a few times. The chain carries TRBV11-2 and TRBJ2-5, with a possible D match to TRBD2 (6 bases). This CDR3 is 19 amino acids long. V dropped 6 bases and J dropped 1 base, with 27 bases sitting between them. CDR1 is SGHAT, CDR2 FQNNGV, per germline. The CDR3 reads CASSFDGGDLSMGQETQYF. As DNA, the CDR3 is TGTGCCAGCAGTTTTGACGGGGGTGACTTATCTATGGGCCAAGAGACCCAGTACTTC.

This clone was detected only a few times. The J gene is TRBJ2-7, the V gene TRBV4-2, with 7 bases identical to TRBD1. With V trimmed by 4 bases and J by 2 bases, 8 bases remained unmatched. In germline, CDR1 is LGHNA, CDR2 YNFKEQ. The CDR3 is 15 amino acids. DNA of the CDR3: TGTGCCAGCAGCCTGGGACAGACTTCGGCCTACGAGCAGTACTTC. Its translation: CASSLGQTSAYEQYF.

The chain couples TRBV27 to TRBJ2-7; 7 positions agree with TRBD2. Germline values: CDR1 MNHEY, CDR2 SMNVEV (reference sequence). CDR3 size: 14 residues. The V segment lost 6 bases and the J segment 2 bases; nucleotides outside the gene matches: 7. The chain's CDR3 is CASRVAAGPYEQYF. Here the CDR3 DNA reads TGTGCCAGCAGGGTCGCAGCGGGGCCCTACGAGCAGTACTTC.

This clone occurred once. The V gene is TRBV14, the J gene TRBJ2-3; D remains ambiguous. This CDR3 spans 17 amino acids. Germline-derived CDR1 and CDR2 are SGHDN and FVKESK. Trimming stripped 0 bases from V and 2 bases from J, with 15 bases between. The CDR3 here is CASSQDLYPLYTDTQYF. The CDR3 DNA sequence: TGTGCCAGCAGCCAAGATCTTTACCCCCTATACACAGATACGCAGTATTTT.

This rearrangement joins TRBV7-2 to TRBJ2-5; 13 bases match TRBD2. CDR3 length equals 16 residues. V lost 1 base, J lost 4 bases, and 3 bases stayed unmatched. CDR1 and CDR2 (germline): SGHTA, FQGNSA. The CDR3: CASSLGTSGGGETQYF. CDR3 DNA: TGTGCCAGCAGCTTAGGGACTAGCGGGGGAGGAGAGACCCAGTACTTC.

This clone was recorded a few times. V gene TRBV6-5 combines with J gene TRBJ2-7; 7 bases line up with TRBD1. The CDR3 spans 14 residues. Looked up from germline, CDR1 is MNHEY and CDR2 is SVGAGI. Trimming removed 2 bases from V and 5 bases from J; junction bases left unmatched: 6. The CDR3 DNA reads TGTGCCAGCAGTTACCCGGGACAGAGTGACGAGCAGTACTTC. It encodes CASSYPGQSDEQYF.

The chain joins TRBV5-1 to TRBJ2-3; D is unresolved. The CDR3 has 14 amino acids. V lost 1 base to trimming and J lost 0 bases, with 6 bases between them. CDR1 SGHRS and CDR2 YFSETQ come from the germline V gene. CDR3 sequence (DNA): TGCGCCAGCAGCTTGTCTCCGAGCACAGATACGCAGTATTTT. This gives the protein CASSLSPSTDTQYF.

In its sample, this clone was seen a few times. A much larger clone differs by one base, so this may be a read error. V is TRBV15 and J is TRBJ1-2, with D unclear. The CDR3 has 12 residues. Germline assignment: CDR1 LNHNV and CDR2 YYDKDF (reference sequence). V lost 5 bases and J 1 base, leaving 5 bases between the germline ends. The CDR3 region is CATSSLNYGYTF. DNA for the CDR3: TGTGCCACCAGCTCCCTTAACTATGGCTACACCTTC. Full variable domain (missing parts from reference TRBV15 and TRBJ1-2): DAMVIQNPRYQVTQFGKPVTLSCSQTLNHNVMYWYQQKSSQAPKLLFHYYDKDFNNEADTPDNFQSRRPNTSFCFLDIRSPGLGDTAMYLCATSSLNYGYTFGSGTRLTVV.

CDR3 bases: TGTGCCAGCAGCCGGGACAGGGTCTCATACAATGAGCAGTTCTTC. As protein: CASSRDRVSYNEQFF. V is TRBV5-4 and J is TRBJ2-1, with 9 bases matching TRBD1. The CDR3 spans 15 residues. Germline loops: CDR1 SGHNT, CDR2 YYREEE (reference sequence). Unmatched junction bases numbered 6, after V lost 4 bases and J lost 4 bases.

This clone occurred a few times. The rearrangement uses TRBV19 and TRBJ1-1; 7 nucleotides agree with TRBD1. The CDR3 spans 17 residues. Losses at the gene ends were 5 bases for V and 4 bases for J; bases not matched to a gene: 16. The germline CDR1 and CDR2 sequences are LNHDA and SQIVND (reference sequence). The DNA for the CDR3 is TGTGCCAGTAGTCCTAGGAATCACCGACAGGGCGGCACTGAAGCTTTCTTT. Its translation is CASSPRNHRQGGTEAFF.

This clone was seen more than once but under ten times. The V and J genes are TRBV7-2 and TRBJ2-5; D gene ambiguous. V gave up 1 base and J gave up 2 bases, with 11 bases separating them. CDR1 is SGHTA, CDR2 FQGNSA, per germline. The CDR3 length is 15 residues. The CDR3 region is CASSLVTPKQETQYF. In DNA, the CDR3 is TGTGCCAGCAGCTTAGTCACACCTAAACAAGAGACCCAGTACTTC.

This clone appeared many times. This chain joins TRBV21-1 and TRBJ2-1. TRBV21-1 is deemed a pseudogene. This CDR3 is built from 14 residues. DNA of the CDR3: TGTGCCAGCAAGGGTTCCCTAAGGGACAATGAGCAGTTCTTC. It specifies CASKGSLRDNEQFF.

This chain joins TRBV25-1 and TRBJ1-2; D unclear. V was clipped by 5 bases and J by 2 bases, with 6 bases between them. There are 12 residues in the CDR3. The germline V gene encodes CDR1 MGHDK and CDR2 SYGVNS. CDR3 bases: TGTGCCAGCAGTAAGATAAACTATGGCTACACCTTC. Its translation is CASSKINYGYTF.

The V gene is TRBV7-2, the J gene TRBJ1-1, with D perhaps matching TRBD1 (6 bases). The CDR3 is made up of 12 amino acids. Trimming pared 5 bases from V and 10 bases from J, leaving 14 bases between. Germline values: CDR1 SGHTA, CDR2 FQGNSA. The DNA for the CDR3 is TGTGCCAGCAGCCCCGGGGGGCCCGGAGCTTTCTTT. Translating gives CASSPGGPGAFF.